These 24 T cell receptor beta chains share one sample of origin, sequenced in a study of blood T cell repertoires in COVID-19. Clones were sequenced by immunoSEQ multiplex PCR, and TCRdb holds only the in-frame ones, with some missing. The sample shows around 60,000 clones, around 91% of them seen only once. The sample taken for sequencing was peripheral blood. These receptors all stem from a man aged 55 to 70 with active COVID-19.

This clone came up once. The rearrangement uses TRBV11-1 and TRBJ2-1; 8 nucleotides match TRBD1. V lost 2 bases, J lost 6 bases, and 6 bases stayed unmatched. Germline assignment: CDR1 SGHAT and CDR2 FQDESV (reference sequence). The CDR3 spans 15 residues. CDR3 DNA sequence: TGTGCCAGCAGCTTAAGGACAGGGAATAGCAATGAGCAGTTCTTC. As protein: CASSLRTGNSNEQFF. Looking up the rest from reference TRBV11-1 and TRBJ2-1 gives the full variable domain: EAEVAQSPRYKITEKSQAVAFWCDPISGHATLYWYRQILGQGPELLVQFQDESVVDDSQLPKDRFSAERLKGVDSTLKIQPAELGDSAMYLCASSLRTGNSNEQFFGPGTRLTVL.

The chain is built from TRBV2 and TRBJ2-5; 7 bases agree with TRBD1. CDR1 and CDR2 (germline): SNHLY, FYNNEI. This CDR3 has 16 residues. J gave up 0 bases and V 7 bases, and 11 bases lay outside the gene matches. The CDR3 spells CASTQGGTVNQETQYF. The CDR3 bases are TGTGCCAGCACCCAAGGTGGGACAGTGAACCAAGAGACCCAGTACTTC.

CDR3 sequence: CASTPGGPEDTQYF. In DNA form, the CDR3 reads TGTGCCAGCACCCCAGGGGGGCCGGAAGATACGCAGTATTTT. The chain combines TRBV28 with TRBJ2-3; D perhaps matches TRBD1 (7 bases). The CDR3 is 14 residues long. Germline lookup yields CDR1 MDHEN and CDR2 SYDVKM. The V end was cut by 7 bases, the J end by 5 bases, with 16 bases between.

The V gene is TRBV7-2, the J gene TRBJ1-2; D unclear. Germline V gives CDR1 SGHTA, CDR2 FQGNSA. CDR3 length: 13 residues. V was pared by 1 base and J by 4 bases, with 7 bases between. The CDR3 region has the DNA TGTGCCAGCAGCTTAGATTACACCTATGGCTACACCTTC. Amino acid sequence: CASSLDYTYGYTF. Based on the CDR3 plus reference TRBV7-2 and TRBJ1-2, the full variable domain is GAGVSQSPSNKVTEKGKDVELRCDPISGHTALYWYRQSLGQGLEFLIYFQGNSAPDKSGLPSDRFSAERTGGSVSTLTIQRTQQEDSAVYLCASSLDYTYGYTFGSGTRLTVV.

The chain employs TRBV11-2 and TRBJ2-1, with 9 bases fitting TRBD1. This CDR3 is built from 18 residues. After removal of 3 bases from V and 3 bases from J, the junction contained 12 bases not matched to a gene. Germline V CDR1 and CDR2: SGHAT, FQNNGV. CDR3 in DNA: TGTGCCAGCAGCTTTTATCCCCGGGACAGGGCCTTCTACAATGAGCAGTTCTTC. Translated: CASSFYPRDRAFYNEQFF.

This chain joins TRBV6-5 and TRBJ2-7; 10 bases agree with TRBD1. CDR1 MNHEY and CDR2 SVGAGI come from the germline V gene. V trimming: 7 bases; J trimming: 2 bases; junction bases outside the gene matches: 8. CDR3 size: 15 residues. The CDR3 DNA reads as TGTGCCAGCATCGACCGGGACAGGGGAACCTACGAGCAGTACTTC. Amino acid sequence: CASIDRDRGTYEQYF.

The chain uses TRBV4-2 and TRBJ2-5; 10 bases align to TRBD2. This CDR3 has 15 amino acids. In germline, CDR1 is LGHNA, CDR2 YNFKEQ. The V and J ends lost 4 bases and 5 bases, in that order; junction bases with no gene match: 7. The CDR3 protein is CASSRDGTSEETQYF. The CDR3 DNA sequence: TGTGCCAGCAGCCGAGACGGGACTAGCGAGGAGACCCAGTACTTC.

This rearrangement joins TRBV18 to TRBJ2-3; TRBD2 matches 8 bases. J gave up 5 bases and V 4 bases, and 11 bases lay outside the gene matches. This CDR3 has 16 residues. CDR1 and CDR2 from the germline V gene are KGHSH and LQKENI. CDR3 DNA: TGTGCCAGCTCACGGGAAGCGGGAGTCTTGGGAGATACGCAGTATTTT. Protein: CASSREAGVLGDTQYF.

V gene TRBV18 combines with J gene TRBJ2-3; D is perhaps TRBD1 (5 bases). The CDR3 contains 17 residues. Trimming pared 2 bases from V and 10 bases from J, leaving 25 bases between. Germline loops: CDR1 KGHSH, CDR2 LQKENI. In DNA, the CDR3 is TGTGCCAGCTCACCAGCCCGGGCCGATCCCAGGGCTAGGGCGCAGTATTTT. Amino acid sequence: CASSPARADPRARAQYF.

This rearrangement joins TRBV27 to TRBJ2-1; perhaps TRBD2 as D (5 bases). Germline V gene sequence: CDR1 MNHEY, CDR2 SMNVEV (reference sequence). The CDR3 spans 11 residues. V lost 8 bases, J lost 9 bases, and 11 bases lay in between. CDR3 DNA: TGTGCCAGCGGGGAGCTATCTGAGCAGTTCTTC. Translating gives CASGELSEQFF.

CDR3 sequence reads: CASSPLPRQPQHF. The CDR3, as DNA: TGTGCCAGCAGCCCACTCCCCCGGCAGCCCCAGCATTTT. J is TRBJ1-5 and V is TRBV7-3; no clear D gene. CDR1 is SGHTA and CDR2 is FQGTGA in the germline V gene. The CDR3 is 13 amino acids. V was cut by 5 bases and J by 7 bases, with 12 bases left in between.

The chain employs TRBV6-2 or TRBV6-3 and TRBJ2-2, with 9 bases lining up with TRBD2. CDR1 MNHEY and CDR2 SVGEGT come from the germline V gene. Losses at the gene ends were 4 bases for V and 5 bases for J; bases not matched to a gene: 17. The CDR3 contains 19 residues. The CDR3 bases are TGTGCCAGCAGTTCCGCCTCGATTCTAGCGGGGAAAAAAACCGGGGAGCTGTTTTTT. This gives the protein CASSSASILAGKKTGELFF.

The J gene is TRBJ1-1, the V gene TRBV2, with 7 bases that match TRBD1. The CDR3 has 10 amino acids. Per the germline V gene, CDR1 is SNHLY and CDR2 is FYNNEI. The V gene end was trimmed by 8 bases and the J gene end by 11 bases; junction bases not matched to a gene: 5. CDR3 in DNA: TGTGCCAGCCGGACAGGATGGGCTTTCTTT. This translates into CASRTGWAFF.

This chain uses TRBV19 with TRBJ1-4; D remains ambiguous. The CDR3 consists of 13 residues. Per the germline V gene, CDR1 is LNHDA and CDR2 is SQIVND (reference sequence). Trimming removed 9 bases from V and 8 bases from J, with 16 bases in between. The CDR3 spells CASRELLKEKLFF. CDR3 DNA sequence: TGTGCCAGCCGGGAGTTATTGAAGGAAAAACTGTTTTTT.

V usage is TRBV6-1 and J usage is TRBJ2-6; D gene ambiguous. This CDR3 contains 17 residues. Germline CDR1 MNHNS, CDR2 SASEGT. Trimming removed 1 base from V and 0 bases from J, with 10 bases in between. The CDR3 protein is CASSEGSGYSGANVLTF. The CDR3 DNA follows: TGTGCCAGCAGTGAAGGTTCAGGCTACTCTGGGGCCAACGTCCTGACTTTC.

This clone is a singleton in its sample. The chain recombines TRBV6-2 or TRBV6-3 with TRBJ2-5; TRBD2 matches 10 bases. This CDR3 is 16 amino acids long. CDR1 and CDR2 (germline): MNHEY, SVGEGT. V lost 4 bases and J lost 10; bases outside the gene matches: 15. This chain's CDR3 is CASSSSTGASGGDQYF. Written as DNA, the CDR3 is TGTGCCAGCAGTTCCTCGACCGGGGCTAGCGGGGGCGACCAGTACTTC.

The chain is built from TRBV6-4 and TRBJ2-3; 7 bases match TRBD1. CDR3 length: 14 amino acids. CDR1 MRHNA and CDR2 SNTAGT come from the germline V gene. V shed 4 bases and J 0 bases; nucleotides not matched to a gene: 1. In DNA, the CDR3 is TGTGCCAGCAGTGTGACAGGGAGCACAGATACGCAGTATTTT. Encoded protein: CASSVTGSTDTQYF.

The chain carries TRBV7-8 and TRBJ2-5; 7 bases are shared with TRBD2. Germline V lookup: CDR1 SGHVS, CDR2 FQNEAQ. Trimming cost V 6 bases and J 5 bases; bases outside gene matches: 18. This CDR3 has 17 residues. The CDR3 region has the DNA TGTGCCAGCAGTTGGGGGGGGAGCGGGCGAAGGGCGGAGACCCAGTACTTC. It translates to CASSWGGSGRRAETQYF.

The chain uses TRBV7-2 and TRBJ2-7; 9 positions match TRBD2. The CDR3 length is 15 residues. Germline V CDR1 and CDR2: SGHTA, FQGNSA. The V gene end was trimmed by 3 bases and the J gene end by 3 bases; junction bases not matched to a gene: 6. Written as DNA, the CDR3 is TGTGCCAGCAGCTTTGGGCGGGGGGGGCTCTACGAGCAGTACTTC. It yields the protein CASSFGRGGLYEQYF.

This chain joins TRBV20-1 and TRBJ2-5; 8 bases fit TRBD2. Germline trimming cut 8 bases from V and 4 bases from J; bases unmatched to any gene: 3. The CDR3 is 11 amino acids. Germline assignment: CDR1 DFQATT and CDR2 SNEGSKA (reference sequence). CDR3 sequence: CSSGRVETQYF. CDR3 sequence (DNA): TGCAGTAGCGGGAGAGTAGAGACCCAGTACTTC.

The chain joins TRBV10-3 to TRBJ1-1, with 8 nucleotides matching TRBD1. Germline V gene sequence: CDR1 ENHRY, CDR2 SYGVKD. The CDR3 contains 14 residues. Trimming cost V 2 bases and J 5 bases; bases outside gene matches: 4. The CDR3: CAISEKRTGTEAFF. CDR3 nucleotides: TGTGCCATCAGTGAGAAGAGGACAGGGACTGAAGCTTTCTTT.

V is TRBV28 and J is TRBJ2-7; weak D call: TRBD1 (6 bases). The CDR3 contains 14 residues. Trimming removed 5 bases at V and 12 bases at J, with 23 bases between. Germline V gene data show CDR1 as MDHEN and CDR2 as SYDVKM. The CDR3 DNA is TGTGCCAGCAGTAACCCGACCCGGGACACGGATTGGTACTTC. This codes for CASSNPTRDTDWYF.

The sample holds one count of this clone. The V call is TRBV5-4, the J call TRBJ2-7; 8 nucleotides align to TRBD1. CDR1 is SGHNT, CDR2 YYREEE, per germline (reference sequence). The CDR3 loop spans 15 amino acids. Trimming cost V 3 bases and J 4 bases; bases outside gene matches: 9. The CDR3 coding sequence is TGTGCCAGCAGCTCAAAGGACAGGGTAGGGTACGAGCAGTACTTC. Amino acid sequence: CASSSKDRVGYEQYF.

This chain uses TRBV5-4 with TRBJ2-1; 7 bases fit TRBD2. The V and J ends lost 4 bases and 3 bases, in that order; junction bases with no gene match: 4. The CDR3 spans 14 residues. Germline CDR1 and CDR2: SGHNT and YYREEE (reference sequence). For the CDR3, the DNA is TGTGCCAGCAGCGGTGGGACTATCTACAATGAGCAGTTCTTC. It yields the protein CASSGGTIYNEQFF.